This note documents a single T cell receptor (beta chain) sequence. Its antigen is not known. The germline V and J ends were trimmed by 3 bases and 0 bases, with 6 bases remaining between them. CDR1 is GTSNPN and CDR2 is SVGIG in the germline V gene (reference sequence). CDR3 length equals 14 residues. The sample originates from a study of shared clonotypes between healthy human individuals. General study points: Enrolling few donors narrowed the genetic and exposure-history diversity that was represented. The researchers took only blood, and tissue repertoires probably look different.

A deep-level run was used for the assay. Libraries were prepared by immunoSEQ multiplex PCR; TCRdb keeps only in-frame clonotypes and omits some of them. Altogether about 1 million clones are present, more than 60% being singletons, with the ten largest covering about 1.5%. The chain joins TRBV30 to TRBJ2-6; D is unresolved. This clonotype originated in a young man in good health. The material sequenced was memory CD4+ T cells sorted from blood. Subset meaning: CD45RA-negative fraction. This chain's CDR3 is CAWRGLSGANVLTF. The CDR3 DNA reads TGTGCCTGGAGAGGCCTCTCTGGGGCCAACGTCCTGACTTTC.